These 20 T cell receptor beta chains were all obtained from the same sample, sequenced in a study of T-cell reconstitution after alpha-beta-depleted transplantation in children. The TCRbeta library was prepared with unique molecular identifiers. A single record per CDR3 protein comes from TCRdb applying MiXCR to the PCR reads. The sample lists roughly 190,000 distinct CDR3 sequences, less than 15% seen once, with around 14% in the top ten. The input for sequencing was PBMCs from the stem cell graft donor, taken from the stem cell graft. Source of these receptors: a human donor who donated a stem cell graft to a child with acute lymphoblastic leukemia.

This clonotype has ten or more counts. This chain joins TRBV5-1 and TRBJ2-7, with TRBD2 matching 9 bases. The CDR3 loop spans 15 amino acids. Germline-derived CDR1 and CDR2 are SGHRS and YFSETQ. V dropped 4 bases and J dropped 5; count of bases not matched to a gene: 10. The CDR3 nucleotides read TGCGCCAGCAGCCCTGATAGCGGGAGCAGCGACGAGCAGTACTTC. Amino acid sequence: CASSPDSGSSDEQYF. The full variable domain, with the rest looked up from reference TRBV5-1 and TRBJ2-7, is KAGVTQTPRYLIKTRGQQVTLSCSPISGHRSVSWYQQTPGQGLQFLFEYFSETQRNKGNFPGRFSGRQFSNSRSEMNVSTLELGDSALYLCASSPDSGSSDEQYFGPGTRLTVT.

In this sample, this clonotype turned up a few times. The chain uses TRBV13 and TRBJ2-3, with 7 bases lining up with TRBD2. Germline CDR1 and CDR2: PRHDT and FYEKMQ (reference sequence). The CDR3 covers 13 residues. V was clipped by 10 bases and J by 2 bases; unmatched bases: 6. The CDR3 DNA sequence: TGTGCCACTAGCGGACTTAACACAGATACGCAGTATTTT. It encodes CATSGLNTDTQYF. The full variable domain, rest sourced from reference TRBV13 and TRBJ2-3, is AAGVIQSPRHLIKEKRETATLKCYPIPRHDTVYWYQQGPGQDPQFLISFYEKMQSDKGSIPDRFSAQQFSDYHSELNMSSLELGDSALYFCATSGLNTDTQYFGPGTRLTVL.

This clonotype was observed many times. The genes are TRBV5-1 and TRBJ2-5; no reliable D call. Trimming took 0 bases from V and 2 from J, leaving 11 bases between them. This CDR3 is 15 amino acids long. Germline V gives CDR1 SGHRS, CDR2 YFSETQ. The CDR3 protein is CASSLAQAGQETQYF. The CDR3 nucleotides are TGCGCCAGCAGCTTGGCCCAGGCTGGACAAGAGACCCAGTACTTC.

The table lists this clonotype with many counts. The V gene is TRBV12-3 or TRBV12-4, the J gene TRBJ2-4, with D uncertain. This CDR3 is 15 amino acids long. V shed 1 base and J shed 4 bases, with 11 bases lying between them. For the CDR3, the DNA is TGTGCCAGCAGTTTAGTAAGGGAAACAAAAAACATTCAGTACTTC. This codes for CASSLVRETKNIQYF.

Points on this clonotype: Given a much more abundant clone one base away, this may be a read error. The rearrangement links TRBV7-2 to TRBJ2-5; 11 bases map to TRBD2. The CDR3 length is 17 residues. In germline, CDR1 is SGHTA, CDR2 FQGNSA. The V and J ends lost 5 bases and 5 bases, in that order; junction bases with no gene match: 13. This CDR3 reads CASSPGLTSGIGETQYF. The DNA for the CDR3 is TGTGCCAGCAGCCCAGGCCTGACTAGCGGGATTGGGGAGACCCAGTACTTC.

This clonotype was seen more than once but under ten times. The chain combines TRBV12-3 or TRBV12-4 with TRBJ2-2, with 10 nucleotides matching TRBD2. Trimming took 6 bases from V and 0 from J; bases not matched to a gene: 16. The length of the CDR3 is 20 residues. CDR3 region: CASSPPLLAGVGPNTGELFF. CDR3 DNA sequence: TGTGCCAGCAGCCCTCCCCTCCTAGCGGGAGTAGGGCCGAACACCGGGGAGCTGTTTTTT.

About this clonotype itself: A much larger clone lies a single base off, so this may be a read error. The chain joins TRBV5-1 to TRBJ2-7; a possible D gene is TRBD2 (6 bases). The germline gives CDR1 SGHRS, CDR2 YFSETQ. The CDR3 runs to 15 residues. V lost 0 bases to trimming and J lost 11 bases, with 21 bases between them. The CDR3 spells CASSLEGRTFREEYF. The DNA for the CDR3 is TGCGCCAGCAGCTTGGAGGGCCGGACTTTTAGGGAGGAGTACTTC.

This chain connects TRBV28 to TRBJ1-3; no definite D call. Germline V gene lookup returns CDR1 MDHEN and CDR2 SYDVKM. V was trimmed by 2 bases and J by 0 bases, leaving 8 bases between them. This CDR3 has 15 amino acids. CDR3: CASSLGPFSGNTIYF. Written as DNA, the CDR3 is TGTGCCAGCAGTTTAGGACCGTTCTCTGGAAACACCATATATTTT.

This clonotype turned up a few times. The V gene is TRBV7-9, the J gene TRBJ2-7; D ambiguous. Germline assignment: CDR1 SEHNR and CDR2 FQNEAQ (reference sequence). The CDR3 totals 12 residues. The ends were cut back, 3 bases at V and 6 bases at J, with 9 bases in the middle. The CDR3 region has the DNA TGTGCCAGCAGCTTCGGAGAGGCCGAGCAGTACTTC. It codes for CASSFGEAEQYF.

This clonotype was counted at least ten times. This chain joins TRBV10-3 and TRBJ2-5; D is unclear. Germline CDR1 reads ENHRY; CDR2 reads SYGVKD. V dropped 3 bases and J dropped 0 bases, with 11 bases sitting between them. The CDR3 has 15 residues. CDR3 DNA sequence: TGTGCCATCAGTGATGATAGGGCGGACCAAGAGACCCAGTACTTC. Amino acids: CAISDDRADQETQYF.

Concerning this clonotype itself: Possible read error: a much larger clone is one base away. The rearrangement uses TRBV20-1 and TRBJ2-3; 7 bases agree with TRBD2. From germline, CDR1 is DFQATT and CDR2 SNEGSKA (reference sequence). The CDR3 extends over 16 amino acids. The CDR3 here is CCAPGGGSGSTDTQYF. The CDR3 nucleotides are TGCTGTGCGCCCGGAGGCGGGAGCGGGAGCACAGATACGCAGTATTTT.

The gene calls are TRBV5-1 and TRBJ2-2; TRBD2 aligns across 9 bases. The V gene's germline CDR1 is SGHRS and CDR2 YFSETQ. The CDR3 length is 15 residues. Losses at the gene ends were 6 bases for V and 8 bases for J; bases not matched to a gene: 11. The CDR3 loop is CASTSSAGGTGELFF. The CDR3 DNA follows: TGCGCCAGCACCTCTTCAGCGGGAGGAACTGGGGAGCTGTTTTTT.

In its sample, this clonotype was seen a few times. The CDR3 coding sequence is TGTGCCAGCAGTTCCCGGGGGGACAGGGGGGAGGGCTCCTACAATGAGCAGTTCTTC. Translated, it gives CASSSRGDRGEGSYNEQFF. The V and J genes are TRBV6-5 and TRBJ2-1; 11 bases line up with TRBD1. V trimming: 4 bases; J trimming: 0 bases; junction bases outside the gene matches: 11. This CDR3 contains 19 residues. In germline, CDR1 is MNHEY, CDR2 SVGAGI.

Concerning this clonotype: A much larger clonotype is one base distant, so this may be a read error. CDR3 coding DNA: TGTGCCAGCAGTGCAAGGGCAACGAGTGAGCAGTTCTTC. Translating gives CASSARATSEQFF. The chain couples TRBV6-1 to TRBJ2-1; no firm D call. This CDR3 region has 13 residues. Germline lookup yields CDR1 MNHNS and CDR2 SASEGT. V was cut by 4 bases and J by 9 bases, with 13 bases left in between.

This clonotype was picked up many times. This chain links TRBV6-5 with TRBJ2-7; 8 bases fit TRBD1. CDR1 is MNHEY, CDR2 SVGAGI, per germline. This CDR3 is 14 amino acids long. V gave up 4 bases and J gave up 2 bases; unmatched junction bases: 4. The CDR3 spells CASSSGDRPYEQYF. Here the CDR3 DNA reads TGTGCCAGCAGTTCAGGGGACAGGCCCTACGAGCAGTACTTC.

This clonotype was counted many times. The V gene is TRBV5-1, the J gene TRBJ2-3, with D unclear. The CDR3 runs to 14 residues. CDR1 and CDR2 (germline): SGHRS, YFSETQ. Trimming stripped 5 bases from V and 0 bases from J, with 10 bases between. The CDR3 loop is CASRPYISTDTQYF. As DNA, the CDR3 is TGCGCCAGCAGACCCTACATTAGCACAGATACGCAGTATTTT.

This clonotype was counted at least ten times. J is TRBJ2-3 and V is TRBV5-1, with 7 bases that match TRBD2. The J segment lost 3 bases and the V segment lost 4 bases, leaving 14 bases of the junction unmatched. The CDR3 runs 17 residues. Germline-derived CDR1 and CDR2 are SGHRS and YFSETQ. CDR3 coding DNA: TGCGCCAGCAGCCCCGGAGGATCTAGCGGTTTGACAGATACGCAGTATTTT. Protein sequence: CASSPGGSSGLTDTQYF. Together with reference TRBV5-1 and TRBJ2-3, the CDR3 gives the full variable domain: KAGVTQTPRYLIKTRGQQVTLSCSPISGHRSVSWYQQTPGQGLQFLFEYFSETQRNKGNFPGRFSGRQFSNSRSEMNVSTLELGDSALYLCASSPGGSSGLTDTQYFGPGTRLTVL.

This clonotype was found many times. The chain links TRBV6-5 to TRBJ2-5; possibly TRBD1 for D (6 bases). CDR1 and CDR2 (germline): MNHEY, SVGAGI. The V and J ends lost 6 bases and 7 bases respectively, with 21 bases between them. There are 15 residues in the CDR3. CDR3 nucleotides: TGTGCCAGCAGCCTGATCGTAAACAGGGAAGGGACCCAGTACTTC. As protein: CASSLIVNREGTQYF.

This clonotype was observed many times. The V and J genes are TRBV29-1 and TRBJ1-2, with D unclear. Germline V CDR1 and CDR2: SQVTM, ANQGSEA. Trimming shortened V by 7 bases and J by 4 bases, and 22 bases separated the two germline ends. The CDR3 is 15 amino acids. In DNA, the CDR3 is TGCAGCGCCGTAGACCGGCCGGACGGCTTCTATGGCTACACCTTC. Its protein product is CSAVDRPDGFYGYTF. Variable domain in full (rest from reference TRBV29-1 and TRBJ1-2): SAVISQKPSRDICQRGTSLTIQCQVDSQVTMMFWYRQQPGQSLTLIATANQGSEATYESGFVIDKFPISRPNLTFSTLTVSNMSPEDSSIYLCSAVDRPDGFYGYTFGSGTRLTVV.

This clonotype came up many times. V is TRBV7-9 and J is TRBJ2-5, with D possibly TRBD1 on 5 matching bases. The CDR3 loop spans 13 amino acids. V dropped 5 bases and J dropped 5 bases, with 12 bases sitting between them. Germline V gene data show CDR1 as SEHNR and CDR2 as FQNEAQ (reference sequence). CDR3 amino acids: CASSATGGETQYF. DNA for the CDR3: TGTGCCAGCAGCGCTACAGGTGGGGAGACCCAGTACTTC. The full variable domain, completed using reference TRBV7-9 and TRBJ2-5, is DTGVSQNPRHKITKRGQNVTFRCDPISEHNRLYWYRQTLGQGPEFLTYFQNEAQLEKSRLLSDRFSAERPKGSFSTLEIQRTEQGDSAMYLCASSATGGETQYFGPGTRLLVL.